A single sample is the source of the 21 T cell receptor beta chains below, sequenced in a study of blood T cell repertoires in COVID-19. Profiling relied on immunoSEQ multiplex PCR, and the TCRdb table lists in-frame clones only, not all of them. This sample carries about 160,000 clones, 65% to 80% of them seen once, and the ten largest clones take roughly 8.6%. Specimen: peripheral blood. The receptors come from a man aged 55 to 69 with acute or convalescent COVID-19.

This clone was detected ten times or more. The CDR3 protein is CASSSTEEENSPLHF. Here the CDR3 DNA reads TGTGCCAGCAGCTCGACCGAGGAGGAGAATTCACCCCTCCACTTT. The rearrangement links TRBV7-9 to TRBJ1-6; D remains unclear. The germline V gene has CDR1 SEHNR and CDR2 FQNEAQ (reference sequence). This CDR3 contains 15 residues. The V and J ends lost 4 bases and 7 bases respectively, with 14 bases between them. Full variable domain (rest looked up from reference TRBV7-9 and TRBJ1-6): DTGVSQNPRHKITKRGQNVTFRCDPISEHNRLYWYRQTLGQGPEFLTYFQNEAQLEKSRLLSDRFSAERPKGSFSTLEIQRTEQGDSAMYLCASSSTEEENSPLHFGNGTRLTVT.

The chain has TRBV9 and TRBJ1-2; D might be TRBD1 (5 bases). Trimming left V 3 bases short and J 3 bases short, with 9 bases between. Looked up from germline, CDR1 is SGDLS and CDR2 is YYNGEE. This CDR3 has 13 amino acids. The CDR3 spells CASSGQRYYGYTF. The CDR3 nucleotides are TGTGCCAGCAGCGGACAGAGGTACTATGGCTACACCTTC.

The chain links TRBV24-1 to TRBJ2-3, with D possibly being TRBD2 (6 bases). Germline loops: CDR1 KGHDR, CDR2 SFDVKD. The CDR3 totals 15 residues. V lost 2 bases, J lost 2 bases, and 10 bases lay in between. The CDR3 DNA reads TGTGCCACCAGTGATTGGGCGGGGCCCACAGATACGCAGTATTTT. It codes for CATSDWAGPTDTQYF.

The chain links TRBV4-1 to TRBJ2-2, with 8 bases that match TRBD1. Germline V gene sequence: CDR1 MGHRA, CDR2 YSYEKL. J gave up 3 bases and V 5 bases, and 8 bases lay outside the gene matches. The CDR3 is 16 amino acids. In DNA, the CDR3 is TGCGCCAGCAGCTTACTAGGGACAGGCGACACCGGGGAGCTGTTTTTT. Its protein is CASSLLGTGDTGELFF.

J is TRBJ1-4 and V is TRBV2; TRBD1 matches 11 bases. Germline CDR1 reads SNHLY; CDR2 reads FYNNEI. V lost 6 bases, J lost 0 bases, and 3 bases stayed unmatched. The CDR3 spans 16 residues. The CDR3 protein is CASSVDRGPTNEKLFF. DNA for the CDR3: TGTGCCAGCAGCGTGGACAGGGGGCCAACTAATGAAAAACTGTTTTTT.

The rearrangement uses TRBV5-1 and TRBJ1-5; 10 bases fit TRBD1. The ends lost 4 bases at V and 5 bases at J; junction bases unmatched: 6. The CDR3 has 15 amino acids. The germline V gene encodes CDR1 SGHRS and CDR2 YFSETQ. The CDR3, as DNA: TGCGCCAGCAGCCCAAAGACAGGGGGCGATCAGCCCCAGCATTTT. Translated: CASSPKTGGDQPQHF.

This clone occurred many times. The CDR3 DNA reads TGTGCCAGCAGTCCCAGCGGGTGGGGGAATGAAAAACTGTTTTTT. It encodes CASSPSGWGNEKLFF. V and J are TRBV27 and TRBJ1-4; D is perhaps TRBD1 (5 bases). The CDR3 totals 15 residues. From germline, CDR1 is MNHEY and CDR2 SMNVEV (reference sequence). V gave up 5 bases and J gave up 5 bases, with 15 bases separating them.

This chain connects TRBV7-7 to TRBJ2-5; D is ambiguous. V dropped 5 bases and J dropped 5 bases, with 21 bases sitting between them. CDR1 is SSHAT and CDR2 is FNYEAQ in the germline V gene (reference sequence). The length of the CDR3 is 16 residues. The CDR3 region has the DNA TGTGCCAGCAGCCCAGGCCCCAGTGCGCCCCAGGAGACCCAGTACTTC. This sequence encodes CASSPGPSAPQETQYF.

J is TRBJ2-1 and V is TRBV5-6, with 11 positions matching TRBD2. The CDR3 covers 16 residues. With 4 bases clipped from V and 8 bases from J, the junction kept 11 bases outside the gene matches. The germline gives CDR1 SGHDT, CDR2 YYEEEE. The CDR3 protein is CASSPGGLAGGYEQFF. DNA of the CDR3: TGTGCCAGCAGCCCGGGGGGGCTAGCGGGGGGATATGAGCAGTTCTTC.

The chain is built from TRBV7-9 and TRBJ1-1; D gene ambiguous. Germline CDR1 reads SEHNR; CDR2 reads FQNEAQ (reference sequence). Trimming removed 4 bases from V and 4 bases from J, with 13 bases in between. CDR3 length: 14 residues. In DNA form, the CDR3 reads TGTGCCAGCAGCTCGGGCCTCGGGAGCACTGAAGCTTTCTTT. Protein sequence: CASSSGLGSTEAFF.

The chain carries TRBV6-2 or TRBV6-3 and TRBJ1-1, with D unclear. CDR3 length equals 15 residues. Germline CDR1 reads MNHEY; CDR2 reads SVGEGT. V lost 4 bases and J lost 1, with 13 bases in between. The CDR3 sequence: CASSLSYGENTEAFF. The CDR3 DNA follows: TGTGCCAGCAGTTTATCCTACGGGGAGAACACTGAAGCTTTCTTT.

The J gene is TRBJ2-5, the V gene TRBV30; possibly TRBD1 for D (6 bases). V was trimmed by 2 bases and J by 5 bases, leaving 18 bases between them. Per the germline V gene, CDR1 is GTSNPN and CDR2 is SVGIG (reference sequence). The CDR3 consists of 15 residues. Here the CDR3 reads CAWSRSPRGRETQYF. CDR3 DNA: TGTGCCTGGAGTCGGTCCCCCAGGGGTCGGGAGACCCAGTACTTC.

The chain recombines TRBV30 with TRBJ1-2; 9 bases are shared with TRBD1. Germline CDR1 is GTSNPN and CDR2 is SVGIG (reference sequence). CDR3 length equals 17 residues. J was trimmed by 0 bases and V by 2 bases; bases with no gene match: 10. CDR3 region: CAWSRPGTGNANYGYTF. The CDR3 coding sequence is TGTGCCTGGAGTAGACCCGGGACAGGGAACGCTAACTATGGCTACACCTTC.

This clone was found a few times. The chain recombines TRBV5-6 with TRBJ2-7, with no clear D. The V gene lost 4 bases and the J gene lost 6 bases, with 8 bases spanning the gap. This CDR3 has 11 amino acids. Germline-derived CDR1 and CDR2 are SGHDT and YYEEEE. CDR3 DNA sequence: TGTGCCAGCAGCACCACCGGCGAGCAGTACTTC. It codes for CASSTTGEQYF.

The rearrangement joins TRBV11-1 to TRBJ1-3; D gene ambiguous. CDR1 and CDR2 (germline): SGHAT, FQDESV (reference sequence). V lost 7 bases to trimming and J lost 0 bases, with 10 bases between them. The CDR3 has 14 residues. As DNA, the CDR3 is TGTGCCAGCACGCGCCGCGACTCTGGAAACACCATATATTTT. The encoded protein is CASTRRDSGNTIYF. The full variable domain, with the rest looked up from reference TRBV11-1 and TRBJ1-3, is EAEVAQSPRYKITEKSQAVAFWCDPISGHATLYWYRQILGQGPELLVQFQDESVVDDSQLPKDRFSAERLKGVDSTLKIQPAELGDSAMYLCASTRRDSGNTIYFGEGSWLTVV.

The chain combines TRBV10-3 with TRBJ2-3, with TRBD2 matching over 8 bases. Germline V gives CDR1 ENHRY, CDR2 SYGVKD. Trimming removed 2 bases from V and 4 bases from J; junction bases left unmatched: 8. This CDR3 spans 16 amino acids. The CDR3 protein is CAISEMGSGVADTQYF. The CDR3 DNA reads TGTGCCATCAGTGAGATGGGTAGCGGGGTGGCAGATACGCAGTATTTT.

The chain joins TRBV30 to TRBJ1-3, with no clear D. Germline V lookup: CDR1 GTSNPN, CDR2 SVGIG (reference sequence). V was shortened by 4 bases and J by 0 bases, with 10 bases between the two germline ends. CDR3 size: 14 residues. CDR3 in DNA: TGTGCCTGGACCCAATGGAGCTCTGGAAACACCATATATTTT. Its translation is CAWTQWSSGNTIYF.

This clone was detected once. The chain combines TRBV2 with TRBJ2-2; tentative D call: TRBD2 (5 bases). CDR1 is SNHLY, CDR2 FYNNEI, per germline. V lost 6 bases and J 6 bases, leaving 11 bases between the germline ends. There are 13 residues in the CDR3. The CDR3 protein is CASSPEGAGELFF. The CDR3 DNA follows: TGTGCCAGCAGCCCAGAGGGAGCCGGGGAGCTGTTTTTT.

This clone has a single count. The chain links TRBV9 to TRBJ1-2, with 7 nucleotides matching TRBD1. Germline CDR1 is SGDLS and CDR2 is YYNGEE. The CDR3 loop spans 18 amino acids. The J segment lost 1 base and the V segment lost 3 bases, leaving 15 bases of the junction unmatched. The DNA of the CDR3 is TGTGCCAGCAGCGCTCCCGGCACTAGACAGGGATTTAACTATGGCTACACCTTC. Protein: CASSAPGTRQGFNYGYTF.

The gene calls are TRBV27 and TRBJ1-2; D gene unclear. The CDR3 length is 14 residues. Germline loops: CDR1 MNHEY, CDR2 SMNVEV (reference sequence). Trimming removed 5 bases at V and 5 bases at J, with 15 bases between. The CDR3, as DNA: TGTGCCAGCAGTCCCGCCGGGGTAGGGTATGGCTACACCTTC. This gives the protein CASSPAGVGYGYTF.

In this sample, this clone turned up a few times. This chain links TRBV18 with TRBJ1-5; D remains unclear. V lost 4 bases and J 2 bases, leaving 12 bases between the germline ends. Germline loops: CDR1 KGHSH, CDR2 LQKENI. CDR3 length: 15 residues. CDR3 sequence reads: CASSLYIEGNQPQHF. CDR3 sequence (DNA): TGTGCCAGCTCACTATACATCGAAGGCAATCAGCCCCAGCATTTT.